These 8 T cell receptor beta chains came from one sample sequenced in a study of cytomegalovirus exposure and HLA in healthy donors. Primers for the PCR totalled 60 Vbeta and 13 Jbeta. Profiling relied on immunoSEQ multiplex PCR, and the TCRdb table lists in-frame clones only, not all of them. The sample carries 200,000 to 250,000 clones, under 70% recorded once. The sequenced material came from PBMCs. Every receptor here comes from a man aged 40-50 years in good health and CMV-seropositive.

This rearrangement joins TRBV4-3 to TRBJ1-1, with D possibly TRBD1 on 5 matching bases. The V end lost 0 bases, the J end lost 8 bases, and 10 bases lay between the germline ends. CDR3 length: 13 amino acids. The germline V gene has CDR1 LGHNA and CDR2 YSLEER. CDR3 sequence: CASSQDLGGEAFF. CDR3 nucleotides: TGCGCCAGCAGCCAAGATTTGGGGGGGGAAGCTTTCTTT.

The CDR3 reads CASSLTSGGAQETQYF. The CDR3 DNA reads as TGTGCCAGCAGTTTGACTAGCGGGGGGGCCCAGGAGACCCAGTACTTC. The chain is built from TRBV6-6 and TRBJ2-5, with TRBD2 matching 14 bases. This CDR3 is 16 amino acids long. CDR1 is MNHNY, CDR2 SVGAGI, per germline (reference sequence). V shed 4 bases and J 5 bases; nucleotides not matched to a gene: 6.

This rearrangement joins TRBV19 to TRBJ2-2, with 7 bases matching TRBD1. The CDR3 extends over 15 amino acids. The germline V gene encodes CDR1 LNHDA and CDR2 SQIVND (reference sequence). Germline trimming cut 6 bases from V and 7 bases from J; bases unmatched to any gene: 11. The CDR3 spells CASSRTTGSGGELFF. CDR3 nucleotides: TGTGCCAGTAGCCGAACGACAGGGTCAGGCGGGGAGCTGTTTTTT.

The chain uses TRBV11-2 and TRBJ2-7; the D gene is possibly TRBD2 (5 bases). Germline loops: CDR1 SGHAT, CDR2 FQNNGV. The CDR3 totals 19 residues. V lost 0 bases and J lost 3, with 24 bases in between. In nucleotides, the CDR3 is TGTGCCAGCAGCTTAGATGCTTCGAGCGGTTACCTTTCGGGCTACGAGCAGTACTTC. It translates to CASSLDASSGYLSGYEQYF.

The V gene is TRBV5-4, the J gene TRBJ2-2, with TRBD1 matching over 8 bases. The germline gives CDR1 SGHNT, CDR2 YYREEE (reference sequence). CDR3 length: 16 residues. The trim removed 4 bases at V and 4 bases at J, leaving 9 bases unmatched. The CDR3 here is CASSRQGAQGTGELFF. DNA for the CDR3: TGTGCCAGCAGCAGGCAGGGGGCGCAGGGCACCGGGGAGCTGTTTTTT.

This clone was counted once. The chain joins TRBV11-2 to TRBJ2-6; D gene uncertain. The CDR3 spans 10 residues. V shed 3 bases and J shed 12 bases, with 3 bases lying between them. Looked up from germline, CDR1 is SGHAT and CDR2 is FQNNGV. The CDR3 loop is CASSLSVLTF. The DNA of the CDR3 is TGTGCCAGCAGCTTGAGCGTCCTGACTTTC.

The CDR3 is CASSVQGLGNIQYF. The CDR3 DNA reads TGTGCCAGTAGCGTACAGGGCTTAGGGAACATTCAGTACTTC. The chain links TRBV19 to TRBJ2-4; TRBD1 might be the D (6 bases). Germline V gene data show CDR1 as LNHDA and CDR2 as SQIVND (reference sequence). The CDR3 is 14 residues long. V lost 6 bases, J lost 7 bases, and 16 bases lay in between. Variable domain in full (rest from reference TRBV19 and TRBJ2-4): DGGITQSPKYLFRKEGQNVTLSCEQNLNHDAMYWYRQDPGQGLRLIYYSQIVNDFQKGDIAEGYSVSREKKESFPLTVTSAQKNPTAFYLCASSVQGLGNIQYFGAGTRLSVL.

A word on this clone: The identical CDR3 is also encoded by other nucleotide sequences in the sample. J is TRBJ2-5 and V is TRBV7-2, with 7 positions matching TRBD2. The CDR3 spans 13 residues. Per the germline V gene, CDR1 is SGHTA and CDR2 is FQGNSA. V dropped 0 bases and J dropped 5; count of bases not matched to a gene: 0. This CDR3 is CASSLAGGETQYF. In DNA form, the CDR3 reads TGTGCCAGCAGCTTAGCGGGGGGGGAGACCCAGTACTTC.